This T cell receptor beta chain was documented in a study of cytomegalovirus exposure and HLA in healthy donors. Study-wide findings and caveats: Most likely, a cluster of highly shared sequence variants arose as a sequencing artifact. In a later analysis, an Asian-associated ancestry cluster reportedly showed fewer N-insertions than the approximately 610-donor mean. Earlier results showed most TCR beta V segments being productive about 87% or about 30% of the time.

The V gene end was trimmed by 3 bases and the J gene end by 4 bases; junction bases not matched to a gene: 8. Germline CDR1 reads LNHDA; CDR2 reads SQIVND (reference sequence). The CDR3 is 16 amino acids. Concerning this clone: Antigen: not known.

PCR primers comprised 60 Vbeta and 13 Jbeta primers. Sequencing used immunoSEQ multiplex PCR; TCRdb keeps in-frame clones, though not all of them. Of about 150,000 clones listed, roughly 9.4% were seen once; the top ten hold 1.5% to 2%. V is TRBV19 and J is TRBJ2-5; 10 bases align to TRBD2. This TCR came from a male donor in good health and CMV-seronegative. Sequencing was carried out using PBMCs. The DNA for the CDR3 is TGTGCCAGTAGTATCGATCCGCTAGCGGGAGCAGAGACCCAGTACTTC. Protein sequence: CASSIDPLAGAETQYF.